This T cell receptor beta chain was documented in a study of T-cell reconstitution after alpha-beta-depleted transplantation in children. The TCRbeta library was prepared with unique molecular identifiers. TCRdb itself ran the PCR reads through MiXCR, one entry per CDR3 protein. The sample shows 150,000 to 200,000 distinct CDR3 sequences, more than 9.5% of them seen only once. This clonotype has only a few counts. Its target is not known. CDR3 length: 16 residues. Per germline, CDR1 MNHNS and CDR2 SASEGT. V was cut by 5 bases and J by 4 bases, with 18 bases left in between. Overall study results and limits: Hyperexpanded clones declined; after one year, newly produced T cells mostly supplied diversity. Reportedly, only several hundred clones from non-depleted graft cells drove alpha-beta T-cell counts at about two months.

This TCR came from a boy between 2 and 10 years old with acute myeloid leukemia, due to receive a stem cell transplant. This sample comprised PBMCs, obtained before TCRalphabeta/CD19-depleted stem cell transplant. This chain uses TRBV6-1 with TRBJ2-1; no clear D gene. This chain's CDR3 is CASSRGPVVLYNEQFF. The CDR3, as DNA: TGTGCCAGCAGTCGAGGCCCGGTGGTTCTTTACAATGAGCAGTTCTTC.